Following are 22 T cell receptor beta chains from one sample sequenced in a study of blood T cell repertoires in COVID-19. TCRdb's table, derived via immunoSEQ multiplex PCR, lists solely in-frame clones and lacks some. The profile shows roughly 200,000 clones, approximately 86% of them singletons. The material sequenced was PBMCs or T cells enriched from blood (not recorded which). These receptors were obtained from a young woman who had recovered from COVID-19.

The J gene is TRBJ2-1, the V gene TRBV7-2, with TRBD2 matching over 13 bases. This CDR3 contains 16 residues. Germline CDR1 SGHTA, CDR2 FQGNSA. Germline trimming cut 3 bases from V and 7 bases from J; bases unmatched to any gene: 6. CDR3 residues: CASSFTSGGARNEQFF. DNA of the CDR3: TGTGCCAGCAGCTTCACTAGCGGGGGGGCCAGAAATGAGCAGTTCTTC. The full variable domain, with the rest looked up from reference TRBV7-2 and TRBJ2-1, is GAGVSQSPSNKVTEKGKDVELRCDPISGHTALYWYRQSLGQGLEFLIYFQGNSAPDKSGLPSDRFSAERTGGSVSTLTIQRTQQEDSAVYLCASSFTSGGARNEQFFGPGTRLTVL.

This chain connects TRBV2 to TRBJ2-2; 7 bases are a match to TRBD2. Trimming removed 6 bases from V and 3 bases from J; junction bases left unmatched: 7. This CDR3 spans 15 amino acids. CDR1 is SNHLY, CDR2 FYNNEI, per germline. CDR3 loop: CASSFSGMYTGELFF. Written as DNA, the CDR3 is TGTGCCAGCAGCTTCAGCGGGATGTACACCGGGGAGCTGTTTTTT.

This sequence joins TRBV30 and TRBJ1-1, with D possibly matching TRBD1 (6 bases). Germline V gene sequence: CDR1 GTSNPN, CDR2 SVGIG (reference sequence). The CDR3 runs to 13 residues. Trimming removed 3 bases from V and 4 bases from J, with 12 bases in between. CDR3 sequence: CAWSPTGTTEAFF. CDR3 in DNA: TGTGCCTGGAGCCCAACAGGGACCACTGAAGCTTTCTTT.

The chain couples TRBV15 to TRBJ1-6; D gene uncertain. The V gene's germline CDR1 is LNHNV and CDR2 YYDKDF (reference sequence). Trimming cost V 0 bases and J 9 bases, with 9 bases left between them. CDR3 length equals 14 residues. CDR3 sequence: CATSREQTSSPLHF. In nucleotides, the CDR3 is TGTGCCACCAGCAGAGAGCAGACATCTTCACCCCTCCACTTT.

CDR3 nucleotide sequence: TGTGCCAGTAGTCCTTGGACAGGCCAAGGCTACACCTTC. Its translation is CASSPWTGQGYTF. V is TRBV19 and J is TRBJ1-2; 7 bases map to TRBD1. J lost 8 bases, V lost 5 bases, and 8 bases had no gene match. This CDR3 has 13 residues. Germline lookup yields CDR1 LNHDA and CDR2 SQIVND (reference sequence).

A single count supports this clone. V and J are TRBV6-1 and TRBJ2-2; possibly TRBD2 for D (5 bases). The CDR3 has 14 residues. Germline values: CDR1 MNHNS, CDR2 SASEGT. V dropped 3 bases and J dropped 4 bases, with 9 bases sitting between them. The CDR3 nucleotides read TGTGCCAGCAGTGACCGCGGGCCCACCGGGGAGCTGTTTTTT. Translated, it gives CASSDRGPTGELFF.

The J gene is TRBJ1-1, the V gene TRBV7-8, with D unclear. V lost 3 bases, J lost 5 bases, and 16 bases lay in between. The length of the CDR3 is 15 residues. Per germline, CDR1 SGHVS and CDR2 FQNEAQ. CDR3 in DNA: TGTGCCAGCAGCTTTCAAGCGACCCCTGGGACTGAAGCTTTCTTT. Protein sequence: CASSFQATPGTEAFF. The whole variable domain, filled in from reference TRBV7-8 and TRBJ1-1, reads GAGVSQSPRYKVAKRGQDVALRCDPISGHVSLFWYQQALGQGPEFLTYFQNEAQLDKSGLPSDRFFAERPEGSVSTLKIQRTQQEDSAVYLCASSFQATPGTEAFFGQGTRLTVV.

V is TRBV4-2 and J is TRBJ2-6; 7 bases agree with TRBD1. Trimming at V came to 4 bases and at J to 0 bases, leaving 6 bases not matched to a gene. The germline V gene encodes CDR1 LGHNA and CDR2 YNFKEQ. This CDR3 comprises 17 residues. The CDR3 loop reads CASSPGQENSGANVLTF. As DNA, the CDR3 is TGTGCCAGCAGCCCCGGACAGGAGAACTCTGGGGCCAACGTCCTGACTTTC.

This clone was detected only once. The J gene is TRBJ1-2, the V gene TRBV2; weak D call: TRBD1 (5 bases). This CDR3 has 15 residues. Germline V gene data show CDR1 as SNHLY and CDR2 as FYNNEI. Trimming pared 4 bases from V and 8 bases from J, leaving 20 bases between. The CDR3 here is CASSATGSHFRGYTF. The CDR3 bases are TGTGCCAGCAGTGCAACAGGCTCCCATTTTAGAGGCTACACCTTC.

The chain is built from TRBV4-2 and TRBJ1-5, with a tentative D call TRBD1 (6 bases). The CDR3 consists of 16 residues. V gave up 1 base and J gave up 6 bases, with 16 bases separating them. The germline CDR1 and CDR2 sequences are LGHNA and YNFKEQ. CDR3 nucleotide sequence: TGTGCCAGCAGCCAAGTAGCAGGGGAGTGGGGTCAGCCCCAGCATTTT. It specifies CASSQVAGEWGQPQHF.

J is TRBJ1-3 and V is TRBV28; D may be TRBD1 (6 bases). V dropped 2 bases and J dropped 0 bases, with 11 bases sitting between them. The CDR3 covers 16 residues. The germline CDR1 and CDR2 sequences are MDHEN and SYDVKM. This CDR3 is CASSLVPQGSGNTIYF. CDR3 bases: TGTGCCAGCAGTTTAGTTCCACAGGGCTCTGGAAACACCATATATTTT.

The chain carries TRBV7-6 and TRBJ1-5; the D gene is possibly TRBD1 (6 bases). Germline-derived CDR1 and CDR2 are SGHVS and FNYEAQ. CDR3 length equals 16 residues. Trimming removed 1 base from V and 1 base from J, with 11 bases in between. Written as DNA, the CDR3 is TGTGCCAGCAGCTTAGGCGCCAGGGGAAGCAATCAGCCCCAGCATTTT. This translates into CASSLGARGSNQPQHF.

The J gene is TRBJ1-2, the V gene TRBV30, with unresolved D. V was pared by 3 bases and J by 3 bases, with 8 bases between. The CDR3 totals 12 residues. CDR1 and CDR2 (germline): GTSNPN, SVGIG (reference sequence). CDR3 DNA sequence: TGTGCCTGGAGCACCGAGTACTATGGCTACACCTTC. Translated: CAWSTEYYGYTF.

The rearrangement joins TRBV4-1 to TRBJ1-2; 8 nucleotides match TRBD1. The length of the CDR3 is 15 residues. Germline values: CDR1 MGHRA, CDR2 YSYEKL. V lost 0 bases to trimming and J lost 7 bases; unmatched junction nucleotides: 7. The CDR3 reads CASSQDTRGQRGYTF. As DNA, the CDR3 is TGCGCCAGCAGCCAAGATACCAGGGGGCAGCGTGGCTACACCTTC.

The chain carries TRBV4-1 and TRBJ1-2, with D tentatively TRBD1 (6 bases). This CDR3 has 15 residues. V shed 2 bases and J shed 4 bases, with 14 bases lying between them. From germline, CDR1 is MGHRA and CDR2 YSYEKL. CDR3 DNA sequence: TGCGCCAGCAGCCAAATTACGACAGGACTCTATGGCTACACCTTC. Its translation is CASSQITTGLYGYTF.

The chain couples TRBV3-1 (or the pseudogene TRBV3-2) to TRBJ2-7, with a possible D match to TRBD2 (6 bases). The CDR3 consists of 15 residues. Between the trimmed V and J ends, which lost 2 bases and 6 bases, there was a span of 17 bases. In germline, CDR1 is LGHDT, CDR2 YNNKEL (reference sequence). This CDR3 is CASSQLRTTTGEQYF. The CDR3 DNA reads TGTGCCAGCAGCCAATTACGGACTACTACGGGCGAGCAGTACTTC.

The chain employs TRBV5-1 and TRBJ1-1, with D possibly being TRBD1 (5 bases). The length of the CDR3 is 15 residues. The ends were cut back, 2 bases at V and 2 bases at J, with 13 bases in the middle. Germline V gene data show CDR1 as SGHRS and CDR2 as YFSETQ. CDR3 coding DNA: TGCGCCAGCAGCTTTCTCCAAGGGGATAACACTGAAGCTTTCTTT. It specifies CASSFLQGDNTEAFF.

This chain links TRBV2 with TRBJ1-1, with TRBD1 matching 7 bases. The CDR3 has 14 residues. Germline lookup yields CDR1 SNHLY and CDR2 FYNNEI. With 7 bases clipped from V and 7 bases from J, the junction kept 12 bases outside the gene matches. The CDR3 DNA reads TGTGCCAGCAAAGACAGGGACCGCGGGAATGAAGCTTTCTTT. Translation: CASKDRDRGNEAFF.

This clone was detected only once. The genes are TRBV2 and TRBJ1-5, with D uncertain. The CDR3 has 15 amino acids. Deletions cut 8 bases from V and 5 bases from J, with 19 bases between. Germline CDR1 reads SNHLY; CDR2 reads FYNNEI. The CDR3 loop is CASGYGGGNHQPQHF. The DNA for the CDR3 is TGTGCCAGCGGTTATGGTGGCGGGAATCATCAGCCCCAGCATTTT.

V gene TRBV6-2 or TRBV6-3 combines with J gene TRBJ2-3; 10 positions match TRBD1. CDR3 length: 15 residues. J gave up 4 bases and V 6 bases, and 7 bases lay outside the gene matches. The germline gives CDR1 MNHEY, CDR2 SVGEGT. For the CDR3, the DNA is TGTGCCAGCAGCAAAGGGACAGGGGAGGCAGATACGCAGTATTTT. It specifies CASSKGTGEADTQYF.

CDR3 nucleotides: TGTGCCAGCAGCCAACGGAATACAGGGCTCATATATTTT. It yields the protein CASSQRNTGLIYF. The chain joins TRBV14 to TRBJ1-3; TRBD1 is a possible D gene (6 bases). Trimming removed 2 bases at V and 12 bases at J, with 14 bases between. Germline-derived CDR1 and CDR2 are SGHDN and FVKESK. This CDR3 is built from 13 residues.

The chain is built from TRBV6-5 and TRBJ1-2, with 8 bases matching TRBD1. Trimming cost V 7 bases and J 8 bases; bases outside gene matches: 9. Germline CDR1 MNHEY, CDR2 SVGAGI. The CDR3 runs 13 residues. The CDR3 region is CASMRDRSLGYTF. In DNA form, the CDR3 reads TGTGCCAGCATGAGGGACAGGTCTTTGGGCTACACCTTC.